These T cell receptor beta chains were read from a single sample in a study of response to subunit inactivated influenza vaccine. MiXCR, run by TCRdb on the RT-PCR reads, gives a single entry per CDR3 protein. The profile covers around 200,000 distinct CDR3 sequences, with about 9.3% appearing a single time and roughly 10% taken by the ten largest. The sequencing here drew on non-naive T cells sorted from PBMCs, taken on the day of vaccination. These receptors all stem from a man in his fifties or sixties who received an inactivated influenza vaccine. Both conserved end residues are part of each CDR3. The D gene is left open where the match is weak. Rows give clone size only sometimes, using once, few, many, or a class for an expanded clone.

d_gene: .; j_gene: TRBJ2-2; v_gene: TRBV15; len: 15; abundance: .; CDR3nt: TGTGCCACCAGCAGAGGGGCAGGGCTAACCGGGGAGCTGTTTTTT; CDR3aa: CATSRGAGLTGELFF
d_gene: .; j_gene: TRBJ2-3; v_gene: TRBV7-3; len: 14; abundance: few; CDR3nt: TGTGCCAGCAGCTTATCCCCTGGGGAACCTACGCAGTATTTT; CDR3aa: CASSLSPGEPTQYF
d_gene: .; j_gene: TRBJ2-4; v_gene: TRBV3-1; len: 14; abundance: many; CDR3nt: TGTGCCAGCAGCCAGACGGTGTCGATAGGCATTCAGTACTTC; CDR3aa: CASSQTVSIGIQYF
d_gene: .; j_gene: TRBJ2-1; v_gene: TRBV2; len: 14; abundance: many; CDR3nt: TGTGCCAGCAGGTGGGGGGACTCCTACAATGAGCAGTTCTTC; CDR3aa: CASRWGDSYNEQFF
d_gene: TRBD1; j_gene: TRBJ2-3; v_gene: TRBV10-3; len: 14; abundance: many; CDR3nt: TGTGCCATCAGCGGACAGGGATGGGCAGATACGCAGTATTTT; CDR3aa: CAISGQGWADTQYF
d_gene: .; j_gene: TRBJ1-5; v_gene: TRBV7-9; len: 13; abundance: many; CDR3nt: TGTGCCAGCAGCTTGCATCCAGATCAGCCCCAGCATTTT; CDR3aa: CASSLHPDQPQHF
d_gene: TRBD2; j_gene: TRBJ2-1; v_gene: TRBV11-2; len: 15; abundance: few; CDR3nt: TGTGCCAGCACTGCGCGGACTAGCGGGTACAATGAGCAGTTCTTC; CDR3aa: CASTARTSGYNEQFF
d_gene: TRBD2; j_gene: TRBJ2-7; v_gene: TRBV7-2; len: 12; abundance: .; CDR3nt: TGTGCCAGCAGCACCGGACTAGCCGAGCAGTACTTC; CDR3aa: CASSTGLAEQYF
d_gene: .; j_gene: TRBJ2-1; v_gene: TRBV5-5; len: 16; abundance: many; CDR3nt: TGTGCCAGCAGCTTGGAAGTAAGGGGGGGGTACAATGAGCAGTTCTTC; CDR3aa: CASSLEVRGGYNEQFF
d_gene: TRBD1; j_gene: TRBJ1-1; v_gene: TRBV12-3/TRBV12-4; len: 15; abundance: few; CDR3nt: TGTGCCAGCAGTTCCGGACAGGTGCTGAACACTGAAGCTTTCTTT; CDR3aa: CASSSGQVLNTEAFF
d_gene: .; j_gene: TRBJ2-1; v_gene: TRBV9; len: 13; abundance: .; CDR3nt: TGTGCCAGCAGCCAAATACAACTTCGGGAGCAGTTCTTC; CDR3aa: CASSQIQLREQFF
d_gene: TRBD1; j_gene: TRBJ2-7; v_gene: TRBV20-1; len: 14; abundance: many; CDR3nt: TGCAGTGCTAGCGGCGCGGGACAGGGCTACGAGCAGTACTTC; CDR3aa: CSASGAGQGYEQYF
d_gene: .; j_gene: TRBJ2-1; v_gene: TRBV29-1; len: 16; abundance: few; CDR3nt: TGCAGCGTTGAAGATGAGAATTTAGTAGTCGACAATGAGCAGTTCTTC; CDR3aa: CSVEDENLVVDNEQFF
d_gene: .; j_gene: TRBJ2-1; v_gene: TRBV12-3/TRBV12-4; len: 15; abundance: many; CDR3nt: TGTGCCAGCAGTTTAGGGGCGTGGGGGGGCGATGAGCAGTTCTTC; CDR3aa: CASSLGAWGGDEQFF
d_gene: .; j_gene: TRBJ1-1; v_gene: TRBV9; len: 15; abundance: many; CDR3nt: TGTGCCAGCAGCGTAGGTTTGGGGGAAGCCACTGAAGCTTTCTTT; CDR3aa: CASSVGLGEATEAFF
d_gene: .; j_gene: TRBJ2-3; v_gene: TRBV5-6; len: 16; abundance: .; CDR3nt: TGTGCCAGCAGCTTGCTTAGCGGACATAGCACAGATACGCAGTATTTT; CDR3aa: CASSLLSGHSTDTQYF
d_gene: .; j_gene: TRBJ2-7; v_gene: TRBV20-1; len: 13; abundance: few; CDR3nt: TGCAGCGCTAAAAACGCGGGTACCTACGAGCAGTACTTC; CDR3aa: CSAKNAGTYEQYF
d_gene: .; j_gene: TRBJ2-2; v_gene: TRBV21-1; len: 15; abundance: .; CDR3nt: TGTGCCAGCAGCAAAGAGAGAACCGGCACCGGGGAGCTGTTTTTT; CDR3aa: CASSKERTGTGELFF
d_gene: .; j_gene: TRBJ1-3; v_gene: TRBV9; len: 18; abundance: few; CDR3nt: TGTGCCAGCAGCGTAGGAGTCGGCGAACGGTATCGGGGAAACACCATATATTTT; CDR3aa: CASSVGVGERYRGNTIYF
d_gene: .; j_gene: TRBJ2-7; v_gene: TRBV29-1; len: 11; abundance: many; CDR3nt: TGCAGCGTTGAATATATGGACGAGCAGTACTTC; CDR3aa: CSVEYMDEQYF
d_gene: .; j_gene: TRBJ2-7; v_gene: TRBV30; len: 15; abundance: few; CDR3nt: TGTGCCTGGAGGGCCTGGGTCAGGGGGGTCGACGAGCAGTACTTC; CDR3aa: CAWRAWVRGVDEQYF
d_gene: .; j_gene: TRBJ1-5; v_gene: TRBV6-5; len: 14; abundance: many; CDR3nt: TGTGCCAGCAGTTACCGGATTGCGGGGCAGCCCCAGCATTTT; CDR3aa: CASSYRIAGQPQHF
d_gene: TRBD1; j_gene: TRBJ2-5; v_gene: TRBV5-1; len: 15; abundance: few; CDR3nt: TGCGCCAGCAGCCCCACCAGGGGGAATGGTGAGACCCAGTACTTC; CDR3aa: CASSPTRGNGETQYF
d_gene: .; j_gene: TRBJ1-1; v_gene: TRBV30; len: 12; abundance: .; CDR3nt: TGTGCCTGGAGTTTAACGGGGTATGAAGCTTTCTTT; CDR3aa: CAWSLTGYEAFF
d_gene: .; j_gene: TRBJ2-2; v_gene: TRBV29-1; len: 15; abundance: .; CDR3nt: TGCAGCGTTGTGCCCAGGGGCCTGAACACCGGGGAGCTGTTTTTT; CDR3aa: CSVVPRGLNTGELFF
d_gene: TRBD1; j_gene: TRBJ2-2; v_gene: TRBV10-3; len: 16; abundance: .; CDR3nt: TGTGCCATCAGTGAGCCGGACAGGACCACCACCGGGGAGCTGTTTTTT; CDR3aa: CAISEPDRTTTGELFF
d_gene: TRBD2; j_gene: TRBJ2-3; v_gene: TRBV11-2; len: 15; abundance: few; CDR3nt: TGTGCCAGCAGCTTAACTAGCGGATACACAGATACGCAGTATTTT; CDR3aa: CASSLTSGYTDTQYF
d_gene: .; j_gene: TRBJ1-4; v_gene: TRBV5-4; len: 14; abundance: .; CDR3nt: TGTGCCAGCAGCTTGGGGACGGCGGGGGAAAAACTGTTTTTT; CDR3aa: CASSLGTAGEKLFF
d_gene: TRBD1; j_gene: TRBJ2-1; v_gene: TRBV20-1; len: 15; abundance: many; CDR3nt: TGCAGTGCTAGAGCGGGGACAGAATCCTACAATGAGCAGTTCTTC; CDR3aa: CSARAGTESYNEQFF
d_gene: .; j_gene: TRBJ2-3; v_gene: TRBV5-1; len: 16; abundance: many; CDR3nt: TGCGCCAGCAGCTTGGTAGGCGGGGCAAGCACAGATACGCAGTATTTT; CDR3aa: CASSLVGGASTDTQYF
d_gene: TRBD2; j_gene: TRBJ2-1; v_gene: TRBV5-1; len: 15; abundance: many; CDR3nt: TGCGCCAGCAGCTTGATGCCTAGCGGGAGCAATGAGCAGTTCTTC; CDR3aa: CASSLMPSGSNEQFF
d_gene: .; j_gene: TRBJ1-1; v_gene: TRBV5-1; len: 18; abundance: many; CDR3nt: TGCGCCAGCAGCTTGGTGCTCTCCGGGGCAGGGGCGGACACTGAAGCTTTCTTT; CDR3aa: CASSLVLSGAGADTEAFF
d_gene: TRBD1; j_gene: TRBJ2-2; v_gene: TRBV7-9; len: 14; abundance: few; CDR3nt: TGTGCCAGCAGCCTGGACAGGCACACCGGGGAGCTGTTTTTT; CDR3aa: CASSLDRHTGELFF
d_gene: TRBD1; j_gene: TRBJ1-5; v_gene: TRBV12-3/TRBV12-4; len: 15; abundance: few; CDR3nt: TGTGCCAGCAGCACAGACAGGGTATCCAATCAGCCCCAGCATTTT; CDR3aa: CASSTDRVSNQPQHF
d_gene: TRBD2; j_gene: TRBJ2-1; v_gene: TRBV24-1; len: 16; abundance: .; CDR3nt: TGTGCCACCAGTGATTCCGGACTAGCGAGTTACAATGAGCAGTTCTTC; CDR3aa: CATSDSGLASYNEQFF
d_gene: TRBD2; j_gene: TRBJ2-3; v_gene: TRBV27; len: 17; abundance: few; CDR3nt: TGTGCCAGCAGTTTATCGAAACTAGCGGGGGGAAGAGATACGCAGTATTTT; CDR3aa: CASSLSKLAGGRDTQYF
d_gene: TRBD1; j_gene: TRBJ1-1; v_gene: TRBV2; len: 15; abundance: .; CDR3nt: TGTGCCAGCAGCGGACAGGGGGGTTTGAACACTGAAGCTTTCTTT; CDR3aa: CASSGQGGLNTEAFF
d_gene: TRBD2; j_gene: TRBJ2-3; v_gene: TRBV4-3; len: 16; abundance: many; CDR3nt: TGCGCCAGCAGCCAAAACAGCGGGAGGCACACAGATACGCAGTATTTT; CDR3aa: CASSQNSGRHTDTQYF
d_gene: .; j_gene: TRBJ2-4; v_gene: TRBV11-2; len: 15; abundance: few; CDR3nt: TGTGCCAGCAGAACGCTCACTCGAGCCAAAAACATTCAGTACTTC; CDR3aa: CASRTLTRAKNIQYF
d_gene: TRBD2; j_gene: TRBJ2-1; v_gene: TRBV5-1; len: 13; abundance: few; CDR3nt: TGCGCCAGCAGAACCGGGACTAGCAATGAGCAGTTCTTC; CDR3aa: CASRTGTSNEQFF
d_gene: .; j_gene: TRBJ2-7; v_gene: TRBV12-3/TRBV12-4; len: 12; abundance: few; CDR3nt: TGTGCCAGCAGTTTCGTAGGCGGAGAGCAGTACTTC; CDR3aa: CASSFVGGEQYF
d_gene: .; j_gene: TRBJ1-6; v_gene: TRBV12-3/TRBV12-4; len: 15; abundance: few; CDR3nt: TGTGCCAGCAGTTTAGGATTCAGGGGTTATTCACCCCTCCACTTT; CDR3aa: CASSLGFRGYSPLHF
d_gene: .; j_gene: TRBJ2-2; v_gene: TRBV12-3/TRBV12-4; len: 14; abundance: few; CDR3nt: TGTGCCAGCAGTCCAGCAGGGAACACCGGGGAGCTGTTTTTT; CDR3aa: CASSPAGNTGELFF
d_gene: TRBD2; j_gene: TRBJ2-7; v_gene: TRBV6-2/TRBV6-3; len: 14; abundance: few; CDR3nt: TGTGCCAGCAGTTACACTAGCGGGGCCTACGAGCAGTACTTC; CDR3aa: CASSYTSGAYEQYF
d_gene: .; j_gene: TRBJ2-2; v_gene: TRBV6-2/TRBV6-3; len: 18; abundance: .; CDR3nt: TGTGCCAGCAGTTACCCTTCTAGGGGGGGCATAGGAACCGGGGAGCTGTTTTTT; CDR3aa: CASSYPSRGGIGTGELFF
d_gene: TRBD1; j_gene: TRBJ1-6; v_gene: TRBV27; len: 15; abundance: few; CDR3nt: TGTGCCAGCAGGCGACCCGGGACAGGACATTCACCCCTCCACTTT; CDR3aa: CASRRPGTGHSPLHF
d_gene: .; j_gene: TRBJ2-7; v_gene: TRBV4-1; len: 14; abundance: many; CDR3nt: TGCGCCAGCAGCCAAGAACAGGGAGGCTACGAGCAGTACTTC; CDR3aa: CASSQEQGGYEQYF
d_gene: TRBD2; j_gene: TRBJ2-1; v_gene: TRBV11-2; len: 15; abundance: .; CDR3nt: TGTGCCAGCAGCTTTAGGGCGGGGGGGCCGAATGAGCAGTTCTTC; CDR3aa: CASSFRAGGPNEQFF
d_gene: .; j_gene: TRBJ2-3; v_gene: TRBV15; len: 16; abundance: many; CDR3nt: TGTGCCACCAGCAGAGCTTTTAGGGGCACAGAAGGTACGCAGTATTTT; CDR3aa: CATSRAFRGTEGTQYF
d_gene: TRBD1; j_gene: TRBJ2-3; v_gene: TRBV10-3; len: 12; abundance: many; CDR3nt: TGTGCCTCTGGACAGGGGACAGATACGCAGTATTTT; CDR3aa: CASGQGTDTQYF
d_gene: .; j_gene: TRBJ1-1; v_gene: TRBV29-1; len: 12; abundance: .; CDR3nt: TGCAGCGTTGAAGATTTGGGAGGGCGGGCTTTCTTT; CDR3aa: CSVEDLGGRAFF
d_gene: TRBD2; j_gene: TRBJ2-1; v_gene: TRBV4-2; len: 16; abundance: many; CDR3nt: TGTGCCAGCAGCCGGCTACTAGCGGGACAGTTAAATGAGCAGTTCTTC; CDR3aa: CASSRLLAGQLNEQFF
d_gene: .; j_gene: TRBJ2-7; v_gene: TRBV9; len: 15; abundance: .; CDR3nt: TGTGCCGGCAGCCCTCGACAGGACCAAGTCTACGAGCAGTACTTC; CDR3aa: CAGSPRQDQVYEQYF
d_gene: TRBD2; j_gene: TRBJ2-3; v_gene: TRBV5-1; len: 16; abundance: .; CDR3nt: TGCGCCAGCAGCTTGGCTAGCGGGAGGGGAACAGATACGCAGTATTTT; CDR3aa: CASSLASGRGTDTQYF
d_gene: .; j_gene: TRBJ2-3; v_gene: TRBV14; len: 12; abundance: .; CDR3nt: TGTGCCAGCAGCCCTCTTGGAGTGGCGCAGTATTTT; CDR3aa: CASSPLGVAQYF
d_gene: .; j_gene: TRBJ1-2; v_gene: TRBV6-5; len: 15; abundance: few; CDR3nt: TGTGCCAGCAGTTACTCGAGGAATAGTAACTATGGCTACACCTTC; CDR3aa: CASSYSRNSNYGYTF
d_gene: .; j_gene: TRBJ2-2; v_gene: TRBV28; len: 13; abundance: few; CDR3nt: TGTGCCAGCATGAACGGGGGCACCGGGGAGCTGTTTTTT; CDR3aa: CASMNGGTGELFF
d_gene: .; j_gene: TRBJ2-3; v_gene: TRBV7-2; len: 14; abundance: .; CDR3nt: TGTGCCAGCAGTCGGGCTGGGGCCACAGATACGCAGTATTTT; CDR3aa: CASSRAGATDTQYF
d_gene: TRBD1; j_gene: TRBJ1-2; v_gene: TRBV30; len: 14; abundance: .; CDR3nt: TGTGCCTGGAGTGTAACAGGGGGTATCTATGGCTACACCTTC; CDR3aa: CAWSVTGGIYGYTF
d_gene: .; j_gene: TRBJ2-1; v_gene: TRBV12-3/TRBV12-4; len: 13; abundance: .; CDR3nt: TGTGCCAGCACCCGGGGGAGTTCGTATGAGCAGTTCTTC; CDR3aa: CASTRGSSYEQFF